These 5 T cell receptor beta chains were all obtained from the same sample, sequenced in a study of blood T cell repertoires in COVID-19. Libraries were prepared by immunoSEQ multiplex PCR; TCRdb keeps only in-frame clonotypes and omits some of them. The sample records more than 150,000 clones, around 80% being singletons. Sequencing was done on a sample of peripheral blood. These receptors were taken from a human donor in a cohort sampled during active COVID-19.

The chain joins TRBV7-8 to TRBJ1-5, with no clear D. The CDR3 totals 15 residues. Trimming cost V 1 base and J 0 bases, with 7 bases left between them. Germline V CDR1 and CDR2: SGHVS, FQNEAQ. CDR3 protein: CASSLDGHSNQPQHF. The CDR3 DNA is TGTGCCAGCAGCTTAGATGGGCATAGCAATCAGCCCCAGCATTTT.

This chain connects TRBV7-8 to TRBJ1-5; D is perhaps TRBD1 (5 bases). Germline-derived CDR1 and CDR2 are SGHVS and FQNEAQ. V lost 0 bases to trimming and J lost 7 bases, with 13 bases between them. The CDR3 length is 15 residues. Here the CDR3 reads CASSLAKGVGQPQHF. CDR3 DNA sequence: TGTGCCAGCAGCTTAGCAAAAGGGGTGGGGCAGCCCCAGCATTTT.

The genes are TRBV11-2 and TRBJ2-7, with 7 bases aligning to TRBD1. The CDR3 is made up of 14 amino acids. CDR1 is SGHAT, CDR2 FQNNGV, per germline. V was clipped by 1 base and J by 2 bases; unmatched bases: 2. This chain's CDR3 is CASSLGGQAYEQYF. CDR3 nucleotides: TGTGCCAGCAGCTTAGGAGGACAGGCCTACGAGCAGTACTTC.

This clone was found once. The CDR3 DNA follows: TGTGCCAGCAGCGCGTCGGTTGCGACTTATGGCTACACCTTC. Its protein is CASSASVATYGYTF. The chain uses TRBV7-8 and TRBJ1-2, with D unclear. CDR1 and CDR2 from the germline V gene are SGHVS and FQNEAQ. With 5 bases removed from V and 5 bases from J, the gap between germline ends came to 15 bases. The CDR3 is made up of 14 amino acids.

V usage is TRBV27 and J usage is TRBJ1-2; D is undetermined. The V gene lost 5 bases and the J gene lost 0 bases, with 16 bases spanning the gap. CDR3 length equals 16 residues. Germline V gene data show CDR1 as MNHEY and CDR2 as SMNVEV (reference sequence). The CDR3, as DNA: TGTGCCAGCAGTCCACCAATACAAGAAGCTAACTATGGCTACACCTTC. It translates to CASSPPIQEANYGYTF.